The present TCR beta chain was sequenced within a study of T cells in Graves' hyperthyroidism and ophthalmopathy. Overall study results and limits: The model identified upcoming ophthalmopathy a median 6.5 months ahead of onset. Through a model of 13 V-J features, ophthalmopathy was separated from stable hyperthyroidism.

Amplification of TCR beta CDR3 regions used RNA as the template. The primer set for the first-round RT-PCR of the TCR CDR3 was HTBI. TCRdb re-called the multiplex PCR reads through MiXCR, storing one row per CDR3 protein. The data hold about 640,000 distinct CDR3 sequences, with 45% observed a single time. This clonotype has only a few counts. Antigen unknown. A much more abundant neighbour one base away suggests this may be a read error. This CDR3 is built from 13 residues. CDR1 is SNHLY and CDR2 is FYNNEI in the germline V gene. Sequenced sample: peripheral blood or thyroid tissue (not recorded which). The source is an adult man with Graves' disease, either hyperthyroidism or ophthalmopathy (not recorded which). The chain combines TRBV2 with TRBJ1-2; the D gene is possibly TRBD1 (6 bases). CDR3 nucleotides: TGTGCCAGCAGAGCGGACAGAAGCCATGGCTACATCTTC. Translating gives CASRADRSHGYIF.